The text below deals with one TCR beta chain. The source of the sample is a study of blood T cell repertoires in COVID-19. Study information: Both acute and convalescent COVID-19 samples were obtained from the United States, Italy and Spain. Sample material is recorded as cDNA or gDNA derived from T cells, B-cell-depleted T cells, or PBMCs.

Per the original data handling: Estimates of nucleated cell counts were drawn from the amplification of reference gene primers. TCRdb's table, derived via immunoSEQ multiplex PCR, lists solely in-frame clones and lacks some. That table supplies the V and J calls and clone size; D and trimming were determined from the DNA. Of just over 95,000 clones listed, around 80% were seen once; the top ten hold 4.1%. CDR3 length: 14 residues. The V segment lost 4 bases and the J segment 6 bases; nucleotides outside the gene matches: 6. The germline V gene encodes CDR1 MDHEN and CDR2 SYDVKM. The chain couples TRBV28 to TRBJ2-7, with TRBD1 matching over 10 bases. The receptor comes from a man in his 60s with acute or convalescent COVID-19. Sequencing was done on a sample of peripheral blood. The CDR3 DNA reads TGTGCCAGCAGTTGGGGACAGGGGCGAAGCGAGCAGTACGTC. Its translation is CASSWGQGRSEQYV.